Listed here is a single T cell receptor (beta chain). The antigen is unknown. Sequencing was performed with immunoSEQ multiplex PCR; in TCRdb, only in-frame clones are kept and a portion is missing. This repertoire shows hundreds of thousands of clones, about 86% found once; its top ten account for roughly 1.2%. This sample stems from a study of cytomegalovirus exposure and HLA in healthy donors. Study background: The approximately 120 validation repertoires, a later analysis reported, used the same platform as the 666 first-cohort repertoires.

Whole-study results and caveats: There were a few CMV-associated chains whose specificity for CMV antigens was confirmed in vitro. Both high specificity and high sensitivity reportedly marked the classifier's diagnosis of cytomegalovirus status. First-cohort TCR clusters were later found to tend to co-occur in the 120 or so validation repertoires.

CDR1 is SGHDT, CDR2 YYEEEE, per germline. The V gene lost 2 bases and the J gene lost 3 bases, with 8 bases spanning the gap. The CDR3 runs to 13 residues. The chain joins TRBV5-6 to TRBJ1-2; no reliable D call. The sequence was obtained from a woman under 40 in good health and CMV-seropositive. Sample: PBMCs. In DNA form, the CDR3 reads TGTGCCAGCAGCTTTCGGGGATACTATGGCTACACCTTC. It codes for CASSFRGYYGYTF.